This TCR beta chain appears in the sequencing data of a study of T cells after yellow fever vaccination. Study results and caveats: Reappearance after the booster was seen for most primary-vaccination clones, at 95% to 96% CD4 and less than 90% CD8. Some clonotypes were seen in both the CD4 and the CD8 compartments. These made up a small share and likely arose from convergent recombination.

With regard to this clonotype: Its specificity is unknown.

Each CDR3 protein gets one entry after TCRdb re-called the 5' RACE reads with MiXCR. The sample consists of 350,000 to 450,000 distinct CDR3 sequences, approximately 6% of them appearing once. The input for sequencing was PBMCs, taken 5 days after the yellow fever booster vaccination. The TCR originated in a man aged 30 to 39 who received the YFV17D yellow fever vaccine.

The DNA for the CDR3 is TGTGCCAGCAGCGCCCTCGAGCGGGAGTGGTACGAGCAGTACTTC. Protein: CASSALEREWYEQYF. The gene calls are TRBV7-9 and TRBJ2-7, with 8 bases lining up with TRBD2. Germline-derived CDR1 and CDR2 are SEHNR and FQNEAQ (reference sequence). This CDR3 contains 15 residues. V lost 5 bases to trimming and J lost 4 bases; unmatched junction nucleotides: 10.